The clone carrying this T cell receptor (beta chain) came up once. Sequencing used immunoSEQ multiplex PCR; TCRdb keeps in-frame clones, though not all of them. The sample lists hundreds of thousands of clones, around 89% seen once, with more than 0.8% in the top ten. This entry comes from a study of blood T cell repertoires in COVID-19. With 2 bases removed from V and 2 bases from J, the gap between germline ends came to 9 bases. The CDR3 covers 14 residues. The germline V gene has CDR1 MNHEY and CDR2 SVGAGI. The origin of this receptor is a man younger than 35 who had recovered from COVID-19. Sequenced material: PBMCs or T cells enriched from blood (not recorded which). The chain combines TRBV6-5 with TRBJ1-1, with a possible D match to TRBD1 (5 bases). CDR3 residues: CASSYGRANTEAFF. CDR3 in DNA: TGTGCCAGCAGTTACGGCAGGGCCAACACTGAAGCTTTCTTT.